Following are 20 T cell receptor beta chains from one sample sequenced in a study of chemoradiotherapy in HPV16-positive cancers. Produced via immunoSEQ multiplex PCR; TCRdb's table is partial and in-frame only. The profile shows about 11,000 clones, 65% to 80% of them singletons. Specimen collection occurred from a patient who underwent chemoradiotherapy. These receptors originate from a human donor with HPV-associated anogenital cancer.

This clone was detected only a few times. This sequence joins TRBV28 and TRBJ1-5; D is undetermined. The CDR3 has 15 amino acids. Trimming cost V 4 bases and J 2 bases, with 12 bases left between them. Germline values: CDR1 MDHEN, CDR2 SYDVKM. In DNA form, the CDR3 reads TGTGCCAGCAGTTCCCAGGAGGGAGGCAATCAGCCCCAGCATTTT. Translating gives CASSSQEGGNQPQHF. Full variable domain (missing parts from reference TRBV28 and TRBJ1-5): DVKVTQSSRYLVKRTGEKVFLECVQDMDHENMFWYRQDPGLGLRLIYFSYDVKMKEKGDIPEGYSVSREKKERFSLILESASTNQTSMYLCASSSQEGGNQPQHFGDGTRLSIL.

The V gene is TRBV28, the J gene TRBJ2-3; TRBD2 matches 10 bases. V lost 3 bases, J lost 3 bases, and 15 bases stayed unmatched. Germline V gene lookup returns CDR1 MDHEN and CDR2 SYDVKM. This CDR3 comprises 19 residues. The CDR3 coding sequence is TGTGCCAGCAGTTTTCTCCTAGCGGGAGAGGCGAGGAGAACAGATACGCAGTATTTT. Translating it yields CASSFLLAGEARRTDTQYF.

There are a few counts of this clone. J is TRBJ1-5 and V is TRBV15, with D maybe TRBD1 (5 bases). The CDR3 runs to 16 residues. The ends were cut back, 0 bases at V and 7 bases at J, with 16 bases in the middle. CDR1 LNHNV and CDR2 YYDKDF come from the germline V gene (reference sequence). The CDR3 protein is CATSRDGGGDRQPQHF. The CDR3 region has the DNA TGTGCCACCAGCAGAGATGGGGGGGGAGATAGGCAGCCCCAGCATTTT.

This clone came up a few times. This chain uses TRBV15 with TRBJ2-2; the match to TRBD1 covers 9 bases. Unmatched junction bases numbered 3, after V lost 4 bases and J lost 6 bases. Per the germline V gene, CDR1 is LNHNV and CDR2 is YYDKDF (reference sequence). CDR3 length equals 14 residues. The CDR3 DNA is TGTGCCACCAGCATTAGGACAGGGGCCGGGGAGCTGTTTTTT. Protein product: CATSIRTGAGELFF.

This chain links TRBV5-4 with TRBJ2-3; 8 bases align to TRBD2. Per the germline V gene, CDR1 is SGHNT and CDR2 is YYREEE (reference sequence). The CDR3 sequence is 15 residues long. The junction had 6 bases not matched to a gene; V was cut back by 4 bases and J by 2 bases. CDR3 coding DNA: TGTGCCAGCAGCATCGGGGGGGGCACCACAGATACGCAGTATTTT. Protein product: CASSIGGGTTDTQYF.

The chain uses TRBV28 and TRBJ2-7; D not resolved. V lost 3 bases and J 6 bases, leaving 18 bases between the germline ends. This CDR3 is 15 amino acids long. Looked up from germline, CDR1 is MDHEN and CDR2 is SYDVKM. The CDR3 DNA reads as TGTGCCAGCAGTTTGGCCGCAGGAGCTAAGGGCGAGCAGTACTTC. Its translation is CASSLAAGAKGEQYF.

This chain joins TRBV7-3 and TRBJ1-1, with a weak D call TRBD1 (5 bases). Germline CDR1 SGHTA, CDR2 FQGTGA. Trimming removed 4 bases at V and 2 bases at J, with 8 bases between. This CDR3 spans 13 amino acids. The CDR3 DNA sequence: TGTGCCAGCAGCTCTGGACAAAACACTGAAGCTTTCTTT. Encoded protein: CASSSGQNTEAFF.

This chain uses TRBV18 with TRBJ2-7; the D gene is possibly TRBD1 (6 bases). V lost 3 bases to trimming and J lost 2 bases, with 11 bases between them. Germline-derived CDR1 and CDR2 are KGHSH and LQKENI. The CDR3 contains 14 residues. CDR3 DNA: TGTGCCAGCTCACCGACAGGCGTTGCCTACGAGCAGTACTTC. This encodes CASSPTGVAYEQYF.

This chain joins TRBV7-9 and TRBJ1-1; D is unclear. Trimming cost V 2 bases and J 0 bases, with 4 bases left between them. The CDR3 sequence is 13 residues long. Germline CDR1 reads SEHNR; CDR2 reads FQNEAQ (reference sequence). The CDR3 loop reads CASSLTLNTEAFF. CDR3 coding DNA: TGTGCCAGCAGCTTAACTCTGAACACTGAAGCTTTCTTT.

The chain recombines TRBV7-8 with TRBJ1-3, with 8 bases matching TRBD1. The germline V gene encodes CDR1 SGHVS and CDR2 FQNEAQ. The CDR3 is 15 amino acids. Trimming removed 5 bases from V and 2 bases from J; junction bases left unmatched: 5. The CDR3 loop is CASSRQGITGNTIYF. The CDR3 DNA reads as TGTGCCAGCAGCCGACAGGGGATAACTGGAAACACCATATATTTT.

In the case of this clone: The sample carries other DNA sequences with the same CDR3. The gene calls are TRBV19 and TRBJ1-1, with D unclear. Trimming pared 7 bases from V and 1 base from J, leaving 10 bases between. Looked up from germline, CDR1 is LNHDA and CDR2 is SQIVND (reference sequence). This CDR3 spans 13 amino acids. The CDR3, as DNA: TGTGCCAGTATAAGAGCGTCGAACACTGAAGCTTTCTTT. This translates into CASIRASNTEAFF.

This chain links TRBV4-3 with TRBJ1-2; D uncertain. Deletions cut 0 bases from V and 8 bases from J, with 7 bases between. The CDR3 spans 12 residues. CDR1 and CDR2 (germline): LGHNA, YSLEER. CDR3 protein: CASSQDFEGYTF. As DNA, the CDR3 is TGCGCCAGCAGCCAAGATTTTGAGGGCTACACCTTC.

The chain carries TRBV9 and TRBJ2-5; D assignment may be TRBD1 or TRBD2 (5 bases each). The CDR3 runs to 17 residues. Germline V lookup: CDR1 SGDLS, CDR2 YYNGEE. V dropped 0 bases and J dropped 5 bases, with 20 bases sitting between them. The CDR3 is CASSVALRQGPEETQYF. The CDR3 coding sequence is TGTGCCAGCAGCGTAGCTTTGAGGCAGGGACCGGAGGAGACCCAGTACTTC.

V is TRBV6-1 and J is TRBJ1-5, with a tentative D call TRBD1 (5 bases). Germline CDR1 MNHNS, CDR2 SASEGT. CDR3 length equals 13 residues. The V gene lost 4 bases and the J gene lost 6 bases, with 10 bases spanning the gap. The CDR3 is CASSGDGSQPQHF. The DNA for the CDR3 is TGTGCCAGCAGTGGGGACGGCAGTCAGCCCCAGCATTTT.

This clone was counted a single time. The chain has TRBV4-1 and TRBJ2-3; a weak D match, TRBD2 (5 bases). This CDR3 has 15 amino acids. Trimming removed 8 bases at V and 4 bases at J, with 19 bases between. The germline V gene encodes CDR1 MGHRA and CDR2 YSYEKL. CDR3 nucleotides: TGCGCCAGCGGCACCCGGCCGGGGATCCCAGATACGCAGTATTTT. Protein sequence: CASGTRPGIPDTQYF.

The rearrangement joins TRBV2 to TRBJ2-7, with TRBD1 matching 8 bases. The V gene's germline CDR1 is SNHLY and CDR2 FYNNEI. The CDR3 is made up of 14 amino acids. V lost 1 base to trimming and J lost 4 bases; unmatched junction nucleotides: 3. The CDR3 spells CASSEVQGAYEQYF. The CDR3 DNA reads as TGTGCCAGCAGTGAAGTGCAGGGGGCATACGAGCAGTACTTC.

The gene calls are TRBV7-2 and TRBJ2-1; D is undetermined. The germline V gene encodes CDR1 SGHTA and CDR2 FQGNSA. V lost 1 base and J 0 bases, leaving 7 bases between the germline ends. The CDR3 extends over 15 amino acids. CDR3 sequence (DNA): TGTGCCAGCAGCTTAGAAGGTACCTCCTACAATGAGCAGTTCTTC. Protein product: CASSLEGTSYNEQFF.

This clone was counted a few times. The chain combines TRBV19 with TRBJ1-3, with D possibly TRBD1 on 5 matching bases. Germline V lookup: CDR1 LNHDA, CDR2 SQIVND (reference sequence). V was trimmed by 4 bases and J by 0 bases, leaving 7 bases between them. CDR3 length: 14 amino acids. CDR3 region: CASSTGSSGNTIYF. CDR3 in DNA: TGTGCCAGTAGTACAGGGAGCTCTGGAAACACCATATATTTT.

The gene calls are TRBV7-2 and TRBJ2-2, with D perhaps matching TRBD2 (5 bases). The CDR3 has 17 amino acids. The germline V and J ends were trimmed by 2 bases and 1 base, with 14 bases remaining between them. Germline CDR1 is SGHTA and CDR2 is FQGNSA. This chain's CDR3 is CASSLMLWRVNTGELFF. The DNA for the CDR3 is TGTGCCAGCAGCTTAATGTTATGGCGGGTGAACACCGGGGAGCTGTTTTTT.

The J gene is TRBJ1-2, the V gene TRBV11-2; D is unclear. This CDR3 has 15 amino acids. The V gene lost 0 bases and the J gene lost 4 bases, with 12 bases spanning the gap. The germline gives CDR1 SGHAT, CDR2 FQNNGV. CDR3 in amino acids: CASSLERTASYGYTF. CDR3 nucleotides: TGTGCCAGCAGCTTAGAGAGGACTGCGAGCTATGGCTACACCTTC.